Detailed here is one TCR beta chain. Its antigen is not identified. The junction departs from germline at one end; a sequencing error may be responsible. Other nucleotide sequences in the sample specify the same CDR3. Every immunoSEQ plate was one replicate of a subset's evenly spread DNA. Original processing notes: Filtering was not the same, since immunoSEQ gave junction-only sequences without quality scores. Here immunoSEQ multiplex PCR was the method, and the copy in TCRdb shows in-frame clones only, minus some. The DNA was the basis for D and trimming; V, J and clone size are from that table. The table lists fewer than 600,000 clones, more than 75% of them singletons, with less than 15% in the top ten. Genomic DNA came from roughly 84 million PBMCs in unsorted samples. These data belong to a study of shared clonotypes between healthy human individuals. The CDR3 extends over 13 amino acids. Germline V gives CDR1 SGHDN, CDR2 FVKESK.

Broader study findings: Enrolling few donors narrowed the genetic and exposure-history diversity that was represented.

The gene calls are TRBV14 and TRBJ2-1; TRBD2 aligns across 9 bases. The material sequenced was PBMCs. The sequence came from a woman aged 40-49 years in good health. Some clones in this sample may be carry-over from other donors' samples. Here the CDR3 DNA reads TGCGCCAGCAGCCAGGAAAGCGGGAGGAAACAGTTCTTC. This translates into CASSQESGRKQFF.